What follows are 17 T cell receptor beta chains derived from one specimen sequenced in a study of beta chain features in type 1 diabetes. Of the isolated RNA, all was reverse transcribed, and so the sequenced material was expressed TCRB transcripts. The method was immunoSEQ multiplex PCR; TCRdb's version includes in-frame clones alone and lacks a portion of them. The sample has under 950,000 clones, around a sixth seen once. Sequencing was performed on naive CD4+ T cells from blood. These receptor sequences come from a woman between 18 and 29 years old in good health.

The chain uses TRBV4-3 and TRBJ2-3, with 7 bases matching TRBD2. Trimming at V came to 1 base and at J to 1 base, leaving 14 bases not matched to a gene. Germline V gives CDR1 LGHNA, CDR2 YSLEER. CDR3 length equals 19 residues. The CDR3: CASSQGATSGTLRTDTQYF. The CDR3 nucleotides read TGCGCCAGCAGCCAAGGAGCTACCAGCGGGACCCTTCGCACAGATACGCAGTATTTT.

This clone was recorded a few times. V usage is TRBV19 and J usage is TRBJ2-1; TRBD2 aligns across 8 bases. From germline, CDR1 is LNHDA and CDR2 SQIVND (reference sequence). CDR3 length: 18 residues. J gave up 5 bases and V 0 bases, and 12 bases lay outside the gene matches. The CDR3 DNA follows: TGTGCCAGTAGTATAGATGTGTGGACGGGAGGGCCTAACAATGAGCAGTTCTTC. Protein product: CASSIDVWTGGPNNEQFF.

This clone was counted a few times. The chain employs TRBV15 and TRBJ2-3; no firm D call. This CDR3 region has 12 residues. The V gene's germline CDR1 is LNHNV and CDR2 YYDKDF (reference sequence). The V gene lost 1 base and the J gene lost 6 bases, with 5 bases spanning the gap. The CDR3 DNA is TGTGCCACCAGCAGAGTCGAGGATACGCAGTATTTT. It codes for CATSRVEDTQYF.

The CDR3 sequence is CASSRTGDPYNEQFF. CDR3 DNA: TGCGCCAGCAGCCGTACAGGGGACCCCTACAATGAGCAGTTCTTC. The V gene is TRBV5-1, the J gene TRBJ2-1; 7 bases line up with TRBD1. CDR1 and CDR2 from the germline V gene are SGHRS and YFSETQ. The CDR3 runs to 15 residues. J gave up 2 bases and V 4 bases, and 6 bases lay outside the gene matches.

The chain links TRBV9 to TRBJ2-1; TRBD2 matches 8 bases. The length of the CDR3 is 16 residues. The germline gives CDR1 SGDLS, CDR2 YYNGEE. V lost 1 base to trimming and J lost 1 base; unmatched junction nucleotides: 4. In DNA, the CDR3 is TGTGCCAGCAGCGTATCGCCTAGCGGGTCCTACAATGAGCAGTTCTTC. Translated, it gives CASSVSPSGSYNEQFF.

To note about this clone: The identical CDR3 is also encoded by other nucleotide sequences in the sample. The V call is TRBV5-1, the J call TRBJ1-1; D might be TRBD1 (5 bases). CDR1 is SGHRS and CDR2 is YFSETQ in the germline V gene. Trimming removed 4 bases at V and 0 bases at J, with 10 bases between. CDR3 size: 14 residues. In DNA, the CDR3 is TGCGCCAGCAGCCTAGACAGTCTGAACACTGAAGCTTTCTTT. Amino acid sequence: CASSLDSLNTEAFF.

The chain is built from TRBV7-3 and TRBJ2-7; possibly TRBD1 or TRBD2 for D (5 bases each). Germline CDR1 reads SGHTA; CDR2 reads FQGTGA. V shed 2 bases and J shed 1 base, with 12 bases lying between them. This CDR3 has 15 residues. DNA of the CDR3: TGTGCCAGCAGCTTAGCTGGGGGAGATTCCTACGAGCAGTACTTC. This sequence encodes CASSLAGGDSYEQYF.

The rearrangement uses TRBV28 and TRBJ2-3, with TRBD2 identical over 11 bases. Germline lookup yields CDR1 MDHEN and CDR2 SYDVKM. The CDR3 is 17 residues long. Trimming took 6 bases from V and 0 from J; bases not matched to a gene: 8. CDR3 loop: CASRTSGVRTSTDTQYF. The DNA for the CDR3 is TGTGCCAGCAGGACTAGCGGGGTCCGGACTAGCACAGATACGCAGTATTTT.

This sequence joins TRBV2 and TRBJ2-5; possibly TRBD2 for D (5 bases). V lost 6 bases and J lost 3, with 5 bases in between. Germline V gene lookup returns CDR1 SNHLY and CDR2 FYNNEI. This CDR3 has 11 amino acids. The chain's CDR3 is CASRREETQYF. CDR3 DNA: TGTGCCAGCAGGAGGGAAGAGACCCAGTACTTC. Variable domain in full (rest from reference TRBV2 and TRBJ2-5): EPEVTQTPSHQVTQMGQEVILRCVPISNHLYFYWYRQILGQKVEFLVSFYNNEISEKSEIFDDQFSVERPDGSNFTLKIRSTKLEDSAMYFCASRREETQYFGPGTRLLVL.

Only a few counts were recorded for this clone. The rearrangement links TRBV4-1 to TRBJ2-7; tentatively, D is TRBD1 (6 bases). Looked up from germline, CDR1 is MGHRA and CDR2 is YSYEKL. The CDR3 sequence is 15 residues long. V was pared by 1 base and J by 6 bases, with 16 bases between. The CDR3 coding sequence is TGCGCCAGCAGCCAAGTAAATCTGGGGGCGGGCGAGCAGTACTTC. It translates to CASSQVNLGAGEQYF.

The gene calls are TRBV28 and TRBJ2-1; tentatively, D is TRBD2 (6 bases). V gave up 3 bases and J gave up 7 bases, with 16 bases separating them. This CDR3 comprises 15 residues. Germline lookup yields CDR1 MDHEN and CDR2 SYDVKM. As DNA, the CDR3 is TGTGCCAGCAGTTTGGTGGGAGGCACGGGGAATGAGCAGTTCTTC. Translation: CASSLVGGTGNEQFF.

CDR3 loop: CASSLQGARGYTF. The CDR3, as DNA: TGTGCCAGCAGCTTACAGGGGGCTAGAGGCTACACCTTC. This chain links TRBV5-8 with TRBJ1-2; TRBD1 matches 9 bases. This CDR3 has 13 residues. V lost 2 bases, J lost 8 bases, and 4 bases stayed unmatched. CDR1 and CDR2 (germline): SGHTS, YDEGEE.

The V gene is TRBV5-4, the J gene TRBJ2-1; no clear D gene. Germline assignment: CDR1 SGHNT and CDR2 YYREEE (reference sequence). Between the trimmed V and J ends, which lost 4 bases and 4 bases, there was a span of 12 bases. This CDR3 is built from 14 residues. CDR3 amino acids: CASSQPGKYNEQFF. The CDR3 DNA reads as TGTGCCAGCAGCCAGCCGGGTAAATACAATGAGCAGTTCTTC.

This chain uses TRBV28 with TRBJ1-2; 9 bases match TRBD1. The CDR3 spans 17 residues. Trimming removed 6 bases from V and 0 bases from J; junction bases left unmatched: 11. The germline V gene encodes CDR1 MDHEN and CDR2 SYDVKM. The DNA for the CDR3 is TGTGCCAGCAGGGATCACAGGGGGCGAACCGCTAACTATGGCTACACCTTC. It translates to CASRDHRGRTANYGYTF.

This clone was observed a handful of times. This chain connects TRBV10-3 to TRBJ2-2; the match to TRBD1 covers 8 bases. The CDR3 covers 16 residues. V was pared by 3 bases and J by 0 bases, with 3 bases of the junction left unmatched. Germline CDR1 reads ENHRY; CDR2 reads SYGVKD. CDR3 nucleotide sequence: TGTGCCATCAGTGATGCGGGACAGGCGAACACCGGGGAGCTGTTTTTT. Its translation: CAISDAGQANTGELFF.

The chain links TRBV28 to TRBJ2-7, with a possible D match to TRBD2 (6 bases). Trimming shortened V by 10 bases and J by 5 bases, and 18 bases separated the two germline ends. The length of the CDR3 is 13 residues. From germline, CDR1 is MDHEN and CDR2 SYDVKM. This chain's CDR3 is CATIGTSTNEQYF. The CDR3 bases are TGTGCCACCATCGGGACTTCGACTAACGAGCAGTACTTC.

CDR3 residues: CASSSQEVTGELFF. DNA for the CDR3: TGTGCCAGCAGCTCTCAAGAGGTCACCGGGGAGCTGTTTTTT. The rearrangement uses TRBV7-3 and TRBJ2-2, with D hard to call. This CDR3 contains 14 residues. The ends were cut back, 4 bases at V and 4 bases at J, with 10 bases in the middle. Germline V gene sequence: CDR1 SGHTA, CDR2 FQGTGA.